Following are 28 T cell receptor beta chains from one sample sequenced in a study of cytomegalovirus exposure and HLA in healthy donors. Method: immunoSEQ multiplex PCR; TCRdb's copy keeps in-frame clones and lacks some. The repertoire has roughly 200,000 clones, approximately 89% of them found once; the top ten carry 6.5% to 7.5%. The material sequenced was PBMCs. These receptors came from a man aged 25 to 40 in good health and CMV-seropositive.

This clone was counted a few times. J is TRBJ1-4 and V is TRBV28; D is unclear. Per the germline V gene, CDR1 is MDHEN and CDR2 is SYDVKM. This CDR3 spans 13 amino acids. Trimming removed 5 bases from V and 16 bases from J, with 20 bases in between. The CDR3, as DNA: TGTGCCAGCAGTCCTATCCGCTGGTCCCCCAGGTTTTTT. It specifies CASSPIRWSPRFF.

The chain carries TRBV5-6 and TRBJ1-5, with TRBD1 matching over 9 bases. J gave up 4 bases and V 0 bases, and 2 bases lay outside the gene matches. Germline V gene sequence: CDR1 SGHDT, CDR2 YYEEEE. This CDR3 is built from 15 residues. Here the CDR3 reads CASSLAGTGNQPQHF. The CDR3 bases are TGTGCCAGCAGCTTGGCCGGGACAGGGAATCAGCCCCAGCATTTT.

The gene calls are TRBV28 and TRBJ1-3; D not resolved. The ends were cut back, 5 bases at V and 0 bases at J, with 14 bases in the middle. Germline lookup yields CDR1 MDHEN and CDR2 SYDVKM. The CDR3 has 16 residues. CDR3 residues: CASSALRIISGNTIYF. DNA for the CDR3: TGTGCCAGCAGTGCCCTCAGGATAATCTCTGGAAACACCATATATTTT. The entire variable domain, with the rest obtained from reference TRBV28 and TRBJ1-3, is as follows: DVKVTQSSRYLVKRTGEKVFLECVQDMDHENMFWYRQDPGLGLRLIYFSYDVKMKEKGDIPEGYSVSREKKERFSLILESASTNQTSMYLCASSALRIISGNTIYFGEGSWLTVV.

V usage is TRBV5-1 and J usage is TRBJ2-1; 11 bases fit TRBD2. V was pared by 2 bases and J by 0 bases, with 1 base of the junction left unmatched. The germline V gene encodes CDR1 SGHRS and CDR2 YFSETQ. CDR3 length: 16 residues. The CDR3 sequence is CASSLTSGSSYNEQFF. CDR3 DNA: TGCGCCAGCAGCTTAACTAGCGGGAGCTCCTACAATGAGCAGTTCTTC.

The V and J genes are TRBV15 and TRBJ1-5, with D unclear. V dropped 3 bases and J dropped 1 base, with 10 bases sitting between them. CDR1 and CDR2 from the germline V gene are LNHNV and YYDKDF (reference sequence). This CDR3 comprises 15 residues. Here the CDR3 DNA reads TGTGCCACCAGCAGGGCCCCGGAGAGCAATCAGCCCCAGCATTTT. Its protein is CATSRAPESNQPQHF.

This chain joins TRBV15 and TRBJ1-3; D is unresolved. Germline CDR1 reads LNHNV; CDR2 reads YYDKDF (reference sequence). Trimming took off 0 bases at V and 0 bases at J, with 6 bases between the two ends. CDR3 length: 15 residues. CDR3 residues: CATSRDGSSGNTIYF. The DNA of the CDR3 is TGTGCCACCAGCAGAGATGGAAGCTCTGGAAACACCATATATTTT.

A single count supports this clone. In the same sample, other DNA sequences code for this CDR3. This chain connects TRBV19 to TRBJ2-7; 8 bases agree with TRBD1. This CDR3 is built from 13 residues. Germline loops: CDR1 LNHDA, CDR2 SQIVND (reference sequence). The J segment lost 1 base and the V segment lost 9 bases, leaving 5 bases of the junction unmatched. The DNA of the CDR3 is TGTGCCAGCCGCGACAGGGGTTCCTACGAGCAGTACTTC. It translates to CASRDRGSYEQYF.

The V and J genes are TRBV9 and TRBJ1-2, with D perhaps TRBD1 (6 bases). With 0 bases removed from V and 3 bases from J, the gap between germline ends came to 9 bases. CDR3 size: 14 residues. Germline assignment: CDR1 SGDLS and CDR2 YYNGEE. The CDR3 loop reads CASSVDGQYYGYTF. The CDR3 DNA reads TGTGCCAGCAGCGTAGATGGACAGTACTATGGCTACACCTTC.

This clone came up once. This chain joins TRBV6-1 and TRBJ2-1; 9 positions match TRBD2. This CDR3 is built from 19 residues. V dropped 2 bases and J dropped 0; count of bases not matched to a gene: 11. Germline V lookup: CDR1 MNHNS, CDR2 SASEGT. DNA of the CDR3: TGTGCCAGCAGTGAAAGTGCTAGCGGGAAAATTAGCTCCTACAATGAGCAGTTCTTC. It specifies CASSESASGKISSYNEQFF.

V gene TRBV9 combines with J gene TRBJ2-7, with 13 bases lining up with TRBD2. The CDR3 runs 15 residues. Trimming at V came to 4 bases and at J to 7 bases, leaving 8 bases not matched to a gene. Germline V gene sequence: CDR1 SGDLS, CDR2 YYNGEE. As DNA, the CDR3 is TGTGCCAGCAGCTCTACTAGCGGGAGGGCGCGGGAGCAGTACTTC. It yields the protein CASSSTSGRAREQYF.

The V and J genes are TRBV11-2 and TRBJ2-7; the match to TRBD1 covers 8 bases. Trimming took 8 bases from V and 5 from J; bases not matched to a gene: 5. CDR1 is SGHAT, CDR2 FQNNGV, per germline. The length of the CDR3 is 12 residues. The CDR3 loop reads CASRTGYDEQYF. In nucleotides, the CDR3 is TGTGCCAGCCGGACAGGGTATGACGAGCAGTACTTC.

The CDR3 loop is CASRADREIYQPQHF. The CDR3, as DNA: TGTGCCAGCAGAGCCGACAGGGAGATTTATCAGCCCCAGCATTTT. This sequence joins TRBV2 and TRBJ1-5, with 7 bases lining up with TRBD1. The CDR3 covers 15 residues. The germline gives CDR1 SNHLY, CDR2 FYNNEI. V shed 6 bases, J shed 5 bases, and the junction held 10 bases outside the gene matches.

The CDR3 nucleotides read TGTGCCAGCAGTGGGCGGGTCCTCACAGATACGCAGTATTTT. This encodes CASSGRVLTDTQYF. The V gene is TRBV2, the J gene TRBJ2-3, with D possibly matching TRBD2 (5 bases). CDR1 and CDR2 (germline): SNHLY, FYNNEI. With 4 bases removed from V and 2 bases from J, the gap between germline ends came to 10 bases. The CDR3 totals 14 residues.

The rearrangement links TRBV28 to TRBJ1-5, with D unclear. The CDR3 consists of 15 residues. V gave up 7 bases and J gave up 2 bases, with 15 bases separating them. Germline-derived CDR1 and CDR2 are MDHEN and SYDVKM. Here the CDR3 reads CASTSQLGGNQPQHF. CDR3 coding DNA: TGTGCCAGCACCTCTCAGCTTGGGGGCAATCAGCCCCAGCATTTT.

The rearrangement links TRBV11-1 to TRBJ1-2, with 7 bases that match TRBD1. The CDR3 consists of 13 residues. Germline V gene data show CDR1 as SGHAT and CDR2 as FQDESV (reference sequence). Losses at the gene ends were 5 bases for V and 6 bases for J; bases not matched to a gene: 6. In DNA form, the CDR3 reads TGTGCCAGCAGCCTCAGACAGGGAGATGGCTACACCTTC. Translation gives CASSLRQGDGYTF.

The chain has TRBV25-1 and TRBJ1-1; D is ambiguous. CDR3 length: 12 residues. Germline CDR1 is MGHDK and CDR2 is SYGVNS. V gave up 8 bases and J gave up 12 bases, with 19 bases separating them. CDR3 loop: CASGERWMKTFF. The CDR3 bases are TGTGCCAGCGGGGAAAGGTGGATGAAGACTTTCTTT.

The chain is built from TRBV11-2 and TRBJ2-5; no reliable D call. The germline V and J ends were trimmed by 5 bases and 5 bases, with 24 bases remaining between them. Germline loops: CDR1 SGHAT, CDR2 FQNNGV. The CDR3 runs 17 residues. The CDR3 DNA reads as TGTGCCAGCAGCCCCTGGATCTCGGTTGGGCTGGTTGAGACCCAGTACTTC. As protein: CASSPWISVGLVETQYF.

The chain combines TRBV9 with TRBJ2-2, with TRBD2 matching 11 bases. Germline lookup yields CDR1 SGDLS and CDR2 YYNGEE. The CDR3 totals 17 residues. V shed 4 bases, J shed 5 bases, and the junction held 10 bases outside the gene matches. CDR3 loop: CASSPLEGTSGTGELFF. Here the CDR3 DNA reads TGTGCCAGCAGCCCCCTGGAAGGGACTAGCGGAACCGGGGAGCTGTTTTTT. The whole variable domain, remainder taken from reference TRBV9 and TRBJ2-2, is DSGVTQTPKHLITATGQRVTLRCSPRSGDLSVYWYQQSLDQGLQFLIQYYNGEERAKGNILERFSAQQFPDLHSELNLSSLELGDSALYFCASSPLEGTSGTGELFFGEGSRLTVL.

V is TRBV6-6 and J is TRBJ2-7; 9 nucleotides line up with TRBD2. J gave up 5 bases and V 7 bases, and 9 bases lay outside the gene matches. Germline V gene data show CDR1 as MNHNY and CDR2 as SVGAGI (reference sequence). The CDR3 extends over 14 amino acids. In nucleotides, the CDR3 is TGTGCCAGCATGATTAGCGGGAGAGGCCACGAGCAGTACTTC. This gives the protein CASMISGRGHEQYF.

Here the CDR3 reads CASSYCGYEQYF. The CDR3 DNA reads TGTGCCAGCAGTTACTGCGGATACGAGCAGTACTTC. The chain is built from TRBV6-7 and TRBJ2-7; the D is unclear. TRBV6-7 is marked as an open reading frame, function uncertain. There are 12 residues in the CDR3. Trimming left V 1 base short and J 4 bases short, with 5 bases between.

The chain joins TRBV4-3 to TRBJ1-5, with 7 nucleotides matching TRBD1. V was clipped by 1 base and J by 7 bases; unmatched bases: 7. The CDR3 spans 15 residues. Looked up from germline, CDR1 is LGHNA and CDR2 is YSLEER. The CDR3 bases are TGCGCCAGCAGCCAAGGGATAGGGGGCGTCCAGCCCCAGCATTTT. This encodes CASSQGIGGVQPQHF.

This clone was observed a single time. The CDR3 protein is CASSYSGGGSYNEQFF. CDR3 nucleotide sequence: TGTGCCAGCAGTTACTCCGGGGGGGGCTCCTACAATGAGCAGTTCTTC. J is TRBJ2-1 and V is TRBV6-5, with 8 bases identical to TRBD2. Germline V gives CDR1 MNHEY, CDR2 SVGAGI. CDR3 length: 16 residues. The ends lost 0 bases at V and 0 bases at J; junction bases unmatched: 1.

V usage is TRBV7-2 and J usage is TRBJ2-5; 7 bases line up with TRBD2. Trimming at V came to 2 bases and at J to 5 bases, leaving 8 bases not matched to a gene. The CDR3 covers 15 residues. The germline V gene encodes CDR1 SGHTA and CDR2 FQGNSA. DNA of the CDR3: TGTGCCAGCAGCTTACAGCGGGGCCCCGGGGAGACCCAGTACTTC. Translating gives CASSLQRGPGETQYF.

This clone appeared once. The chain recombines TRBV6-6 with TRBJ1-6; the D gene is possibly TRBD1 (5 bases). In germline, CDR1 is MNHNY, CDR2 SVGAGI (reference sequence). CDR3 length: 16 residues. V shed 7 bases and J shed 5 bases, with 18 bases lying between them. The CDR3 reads CASTTGLGVDNSPLHF. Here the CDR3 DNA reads TGTGCCAGCACCACAGGCCTCGGGGTGGATAATTCACCCCTCCACTTT.

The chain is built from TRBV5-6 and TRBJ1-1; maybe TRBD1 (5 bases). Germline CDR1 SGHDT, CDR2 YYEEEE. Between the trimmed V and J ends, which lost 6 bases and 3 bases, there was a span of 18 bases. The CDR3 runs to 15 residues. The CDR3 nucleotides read TGTGCCAGCACAGTCGTCAGGGCAGGACACACTGAAGCTTTCTTT. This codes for CASTVVRAGHTEAFF.

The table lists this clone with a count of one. The CDR3 protein is CASRGADYTF. The CDR3 DNA follows: TGTGCCAGTAGGGGGGCGGACTACACCTTC. The chain recombines TRBV19 with TRBJ1-2; D is perhaps TRBD1 (6 bases). The V gene's germline CDR1 is LNHDA and CDR2 SQIVND (reference sequence). Trimming took off 6 bases at V and 10 bases at J, with 9 bases between the two ends. CDR3 size: 10 residues.

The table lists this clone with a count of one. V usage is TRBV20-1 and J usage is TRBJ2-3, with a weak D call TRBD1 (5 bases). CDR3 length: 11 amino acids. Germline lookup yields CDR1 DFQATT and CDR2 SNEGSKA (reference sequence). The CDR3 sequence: CRALGPDTQYF. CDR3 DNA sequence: TGCAGAGCCCTGGGGCCAGATACGCAGTATTTT.

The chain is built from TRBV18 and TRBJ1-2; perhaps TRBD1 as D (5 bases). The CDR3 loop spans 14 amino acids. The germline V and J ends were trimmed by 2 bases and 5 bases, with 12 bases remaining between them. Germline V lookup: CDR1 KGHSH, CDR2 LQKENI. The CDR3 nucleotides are TGTGCCAGCTCACCAGACAGTCGGGCTTATGGCTACACCTTC. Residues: CASSPDSRAYGYTF.